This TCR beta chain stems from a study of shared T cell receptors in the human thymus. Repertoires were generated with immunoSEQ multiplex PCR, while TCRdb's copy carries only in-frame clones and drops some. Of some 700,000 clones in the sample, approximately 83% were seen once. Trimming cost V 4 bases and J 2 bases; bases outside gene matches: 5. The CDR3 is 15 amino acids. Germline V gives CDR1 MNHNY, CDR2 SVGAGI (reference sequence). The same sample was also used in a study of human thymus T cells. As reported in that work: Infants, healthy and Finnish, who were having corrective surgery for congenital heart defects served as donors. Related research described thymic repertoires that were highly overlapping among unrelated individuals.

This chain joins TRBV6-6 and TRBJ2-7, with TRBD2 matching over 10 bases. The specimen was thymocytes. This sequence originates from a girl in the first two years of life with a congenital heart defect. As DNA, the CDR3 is TGTGCCAGCAGTTCTAGGACTAGCGGTACCTACGAGCAGTACTTC. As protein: CASSSRTSGTYEQYF.